The T cell receptor beta chain under discussion was sequenced for a study of cytomegalovirus exposure and HLA in healthy donors. Germline V lookup: CDR1 SGHRS, CDR2 YFSETQ. The CDR3 has 14 amino acids. Trimming took off 0 bases at V and 0 bases at J, with 6 bases between the two ends. Sequenced by immunoSEQ multiplex PCR; TCRdb stores in-frame clones only, minus some. The table lists approximately 240,000 clones, over 80% of them singletons. General observations from the study: Among TCR sequences, most were rare, though some public TCRs appeared in many donors. Reports credit the classifier with highly specific, highly sensitive diagnosis of cytomegalovirus status.

This clone was recorded only once. Its antigen is unknown. Other DNA sequences within the sample encode an identical CDR3. The V and J genes are TRBV5-1 and TRBJ1-1; no clear D. The sample taken for sequencing was PBMCs. The receptor's source is a young woman in good health and CMV-seronegative. The chain's CDR3 is CASSLAGMNTEAFF. DNA for the CDR3: TGCGCCAGCAGCTTGGCCGGGATGAACACTGAAGCTTTCTTT.